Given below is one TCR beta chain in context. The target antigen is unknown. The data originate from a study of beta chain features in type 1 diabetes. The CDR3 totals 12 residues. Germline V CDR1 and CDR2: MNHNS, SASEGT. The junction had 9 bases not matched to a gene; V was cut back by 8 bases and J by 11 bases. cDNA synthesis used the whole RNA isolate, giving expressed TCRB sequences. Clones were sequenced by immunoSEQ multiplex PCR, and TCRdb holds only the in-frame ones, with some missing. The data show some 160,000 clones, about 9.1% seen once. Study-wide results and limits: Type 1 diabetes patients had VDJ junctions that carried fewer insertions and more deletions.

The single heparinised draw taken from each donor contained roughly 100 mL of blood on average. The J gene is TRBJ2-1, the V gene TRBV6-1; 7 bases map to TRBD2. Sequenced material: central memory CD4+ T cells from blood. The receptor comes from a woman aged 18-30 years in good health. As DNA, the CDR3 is TGTGCCAGCGAATGGGGGGGGGTCCAGCAGTTCTTC. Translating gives CASEWGGVQQFF.